This T cell receptor beta chain was observed in a study of Graves' ophthalmopathy and Graves' hyperthyroidism. Per germline, CDR1 MNHEY and CDR2 SVGAGI. The CDR3 has 12 residues. Trimming shortened V by 5 bases and J by 5 bases, and 7 bases separated the two germline ends. The study amplified TCR beta CDR3 regions using RNA transcripts. First-round RT-PCR relied on HTBI primers, and a second-round multiplex PCR came next. TCRdb processed the multiplex PCR reads anew with MiXCR; each CDR3 protein has one entry. The sample contains about 640,000 distinct CDR3 sequences, just over 40% of which appear only once.

The chain joins TRBV6-5 to TRBJ1-5; no clear D. Sequencing was done on a sample of peripheral blood. This TCR came from an adult man with Graves' ophthalmopathy. CDR3 in DNA: TGTGCCAGCAGTGAGCCATATCAGCCCCAGCATTTT. Its translation: CASSEPYQPQHF.